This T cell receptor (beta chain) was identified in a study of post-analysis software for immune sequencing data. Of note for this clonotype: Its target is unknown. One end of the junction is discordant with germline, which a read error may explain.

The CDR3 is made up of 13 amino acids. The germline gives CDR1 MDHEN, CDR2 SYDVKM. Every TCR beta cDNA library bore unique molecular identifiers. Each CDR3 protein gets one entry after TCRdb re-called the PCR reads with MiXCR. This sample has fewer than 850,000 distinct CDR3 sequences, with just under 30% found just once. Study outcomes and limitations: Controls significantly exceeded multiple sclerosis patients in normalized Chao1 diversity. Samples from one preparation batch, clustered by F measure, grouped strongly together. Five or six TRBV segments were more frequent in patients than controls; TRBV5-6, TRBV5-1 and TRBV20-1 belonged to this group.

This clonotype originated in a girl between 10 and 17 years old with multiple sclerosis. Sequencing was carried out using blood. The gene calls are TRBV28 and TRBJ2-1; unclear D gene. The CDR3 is CACSSIPSPEQFF. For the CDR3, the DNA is TGTGCCTGCAGTTCCATCCCATCCCCCGAGCAGTTCTTC. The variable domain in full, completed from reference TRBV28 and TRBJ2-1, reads DVKVTQSSRYLVKRTGEKVFLECVQDMDHENMFWYRQDPGLGLRLIYFSYDVKMKEKGDIPEGYSVSREKKERFSLILESASTNQTSMYLCACSSIPSPEQFFGPGTRLTVL.